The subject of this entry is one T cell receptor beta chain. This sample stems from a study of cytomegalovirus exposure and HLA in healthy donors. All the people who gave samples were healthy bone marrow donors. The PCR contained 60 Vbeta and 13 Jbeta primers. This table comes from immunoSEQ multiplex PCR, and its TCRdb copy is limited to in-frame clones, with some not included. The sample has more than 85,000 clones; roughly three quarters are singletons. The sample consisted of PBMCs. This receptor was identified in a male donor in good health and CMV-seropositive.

The DNA for the CDR3 is TGCGCCAGCAGTATCGGGACAGGGTATGGCTACACCTTC. Translation gives CASSIGTGYGYTF. The V and J genes are TRBV5-1 and TRBJ1-2; 9 positions agree with TRBD1. The germline gives CDR1 SGHRS, CDR2 YFSETQ. V lost 5 bases and J lost 5; bases outside the gene matches: 4. This CDR3 spans 13 amino acids. Together with reference TRBV5-1 and TRBJ1-2, the CDR3 gives the full variable domain: KAGVTQTPRYLIKTRGQQVTLSCSPISGHRSVSWYQQTPGQGLQFLFEYFSETQRNKGNFPGRFSGRQFSNSRSEMNVSTLELGDSALYLCASSIGTGYGYTFGSGTRLTVV.